This TCR beta chain originates from a study of blood T cell repertoires in COVID-19 (dated by TCRdb to 2020 to 2022). A note on the overall study: The collaborator samples originated in the United States, Italy and Spain and spanned the acute and convalescent phases of COVID-19. The prospective study material was composed of cDNA or gDNA derived from T cells, B-cell-depleted T cells, or PBMCs. The dataset comprised deeply sampled blood TCRbeta repertoires from subjects exposed to, actively infected with, or recovered from COVID-19. The repertoires were made available in a free public database intended to serve as a resource for research on the immune response to SARS-CoV-2. The samples were drawn from the first 160 participants of the ongoing ImmuneRACE study and from 1,254 subjects provided by 6 global collaborators. Nearly every sample came with metadata listing a de-identified subject ID, COVID-19 status, age in years and sex. HLA class I and class II types, where available, came from metadata supplied by the sample provider rather than from assay-based typing.

In Seattle, one collaborating source enrolled patients while the infection was active and tracked those patients longitudinally over the course of disease. Each collaborating institution followed its own protocols to collect whole blood in K2EDTA tubes. Collaborator samples were shipped for TCRbeta analysis as frozen whole blood, isolated PBMCs, or DNA extracted from either sample type. Overall study results and their limits: Clinical and demographic metadata were provided uncurated, with the amount varying by source and participant.

The immunoSEQ Assay, a bias-controlled multiplex PCR, was used to amplify TCRbeta CDR3 regions from genomic DNA. Per the source publication's procedure: Within the assay, amplification of reference gene primers was used to estimate how many nucleated cells each sample contained. To quantify the absolute abundance of each unique TCRbeta CDR3 rearrangement, sequence reads were collapsed and filtered. For each sample, productive Simpson clonality was calculated as the square root of Simpson's diversity index over productive rearrangements. Sourced from immuneACCESS, this table was stored by TCRdb with only in-frame sequences that have V and J called. A share of the clones is absent; for the studies checked, an unresolved V gene accounts for under half, and the remainder has no known explanation. V, J and clone size are those of that table, while D and trimming were read from the DNA. The sample contains roughly 150,000 clones, under 95% of them found a single time. The ten biggest clones cover roughly 5.3% of the sample.

From the cysteine through the phenylalanine, the CDR3 covers 15 amino acids. Only CDR3 DNA is held: 45 bases, read in frame from base 1. CDR1 and CDR2 are drawn from the germline V gene: SGDLS, YYNGEE. The junction shows trimming of 1 base on V and 3 bases on J, plus 10 bases between the germline ends. About this clone: Its antigen remains undetermined. No clone much larger than this one lies a single base away; base qualities are absent.

The sequence was obtained from a man aged 18 to 30 with COVID-19, enrolled during active disease. The chain links TRBV9 with TRBJ1-4, and possibly TRBD1, on 6 matching bases. Input material: peripheral blood. CDR3 reads: CASSVSGTPNEKLFF. The DNA sequence is as follows: TGTGCCAGCAGCGTATCCGGGACACCTAATGAAAAACTGTTTTTT.